One and the same sample provided the 29 T cell receptor delta chains below, sequenced in a study of gamma-delta T cells after stem cell transplantation. TCRdb called clones from the RT-PCR reads again using CATT. The sample shows roughly 1,600 delta-chain clones, around 23% of them seen only once. Material: gamma-delta T cells. The receptors here all came from a human donor. It is not recorded whose cells these are; they may come from a transplant donor.

This clone is categorized as large. The J gene is TRDJ3, the V gene TRDV2; 9 bases match TRDD3. V was pared by 3 bases and J by 1 base, with 9 bases of the junction left unmatched. There are 19 residues in the CDR3. CDR1 is GEAIGNYY, CDR2 EKD, per germline. CDR3 bases: TGTGCCTGTGACCGGGCTGGGGGATCAAAATCCTGGGACACCCGACAGATGTTTTTC. It translates to CACDRAGGSKSWDTRQMFF.

This clone has a handful of counts. This DNA translates differently at residue 13 from the TCRdb protein, which is that of a much larger clone; a read error is likely, and the protein shown is the DNA's own translation. The V and J genes are TRDV2 and TRDJ3; 10 bases match TRDD3. The germline V gene encodes CDR1 GEAIGNYY and CDR2 EKD. The CDR3 consists of 19 residues. The CDR3 here is CACDTVGDTISWGTRQMFF. CDR3 nucleotide sequence: TGTGCCTGTGACACCGTGGGGGATACTATCTCCTGGGGCACCCGACAGATGTTTTTC.

A word on this clone: A single base is all that separates this from a far larger clone, so a read error is likely. The chain is built from TRDV1 and TRDJ2; 10 nucleotides match TRDD3. The CDR3 runs 24 residues. Germline loops: CDR1 TSWWSYY, CDR2 QGS. The trim removed 4 bases at V and 2 bases at J, leaving 28 bases unmatched. In DNA, the CDR3 is TGTGCTCTTGGGGGAACCCTTTACAGCAGTCCCCTCTACTGGGGGATGGGGTTGACAGCACAACTCTTCTTT. Translating gives CALGGTLYSSPLYWGMGLTAQLFF.

The chain is built from TRDV2 and TRDJ1; 8 bases map to TRDD3. The CDR3 contains 18 residues. The germline gives CDR1 GEAIGNYY, CDR2 EKD. The ends lost 0 bases at V and 0 bases at J; junction bases unmatched: 11. The CDR3 sequence: CACDTVGGLGANTDKLIF. CDR3 nucleotides: TGTGCCTGTGACACCGTCGGCGGACTGGGGGCTAACACCGATAAACTCATCTTT.

In its sample, this clone was seen a few times. A read error is possible here, since a much larger clone lies one base away. This CDR3 is also generated by other DNA sequences in the sample. The genes are TRDV2 and TRDJ2, with D perhaps TRDD3 (6 bases). The germline gives CDR1 GEAIGNYY, CDR2 EKD. The CDR3 loop spans 17 amino acids. V gave up 2 bases and J gave up 4 bases, with 19 bases separating them. The CDR3 protein is CACDRVGGPLGTAQLFF. In DNA form, the CDR3 reads TGTGCCTGTGACAGGGTGGGGGGACCGCTTGGGACAGCACAACTCTTCTTT.

In its sample, this clone ranks as medium-sized. The chain uses TRDV2 and TRDJ1; possibly TRDD3 for D (6 bases). V lost 3 bases to trimming and J lost 5 bases, with 18 bases between them. CDR3 length: 15 amino acids. The germline CDR1 and CDR2 sequences are GEAIGNYY and EKD. CDR3 DNA: TGTGCCTGTGACGGCCTGGGGACTCACCGAGATAAACTCATCTTT. Translation gives CACDGLGTHRDKLIF.

Within the sample, this clone is medium-sized. The chain employs TRDV2 and TRDJ1, with 9 nucleotides matching TRDD3. The CDR3 totals 16 residues. CDR1 is GEAIGNYY and CDR2 is EKD in the germline V gene. Germline trimming cut 3 bases from V and 3 bases from J; bases unmatched to any gene: 10. The CDR3 nucleotides read TGTGCCTGTGACTTCCTCCGTACTGGGGGAGCCGATAAACTCATCTTT. Translated, it gives CACDFLRTGGADKLIF.

This clone was seen a single time. A far larger clone is one nucleotide away, so this likely arose from a read error. This CDR3 is also generated by other DNA sequences in the sample. The V call is TRDV1, the J call TRDJ3; 10 nucleotides line up with TRDD3. The CDR3 sequence is 28 residues long. Looked up from germline, CDR1 is TSWWSYY and CDR2 is QGS. CDR3 in amino acids: CALGERLTSSQLYWGILSSSWDTRQMFF. The DNA of the CDR3 is TGTGCTCTTGGGGAAAGGTTAACTTCTTCACAACTGTACTGGGGGATCCTCTCTAGCTCCTGGGACACCAGACAGATGTTTTTC.

By sample fraction, this clone is medium-sized. Different DNA sequences within this sample yield the same CDR3. This rearrangement joins TRDV2 to TRDJ1, with 7 bases aligning to TRDD3. CDR3 size: 20 residues. The trim removed 0 bases at V and 5 bases at J, leaving 23 bases unmatched. Germline V lookup: CDR1 GEAIGNYY, CDR2 EKD. CDR3 sequence (DNA): TGTGCCTGTGACACCGTTGGGGGTACTGGGGCTCGATGGGACGGAGATAAACTCATCTTT. Encoded protein: CACDTVGGTGARWDGDKLIF.

V gene TRDV2 combines with J gene TRDJ1, with 12 bases that match TRDD3. The V segment lost 3 bases and the J segment 4 bases; nucleotides outside the gene matches: 8. The CDR3 length is 16 residues. Germline V gene lookup returns CDR1 GEAIGNYY and CDR2 EKD. The DNA of the CDR3 is TGTGCCTGTGACGGAATACTGGGGGATACCCACGATAAACTCATCTTT. Translated: CACDGILGDTHDKLIF.

The chain couples TRDV2 to TRDJ1; weak D call: TRDD3 (5 bases). There are 23 residues in the CDR3. Germline V gene lookup returns CDR1 GEAIGNYY and CDR2 EKD. V lost 1 base, J lost 0 bases, and 35 bases lay in between. CDR3 in DNA: TGTGCCTGTGACACGGTTGGAGAGGCCCTGGTTACCCGAAAGGATAGACACACCGATAAACTCATCTTT. Its protein product is CACDTVGEALVTRKDRHTDKLIF.

By share of the sample, this clone is large. Other DNA sequences in the sample encode the same CDR3. The chain joins TRDV2 to TRDJ3; 11 nucleotides align to TRDD3. Germline assignment: CDR1 GEAIGNYY and CDR2 EKD. The CDR3 consists of 22 residues. V gave up 0 bases and J gave up 1 base; unmatched junction bases: 13. The CDR3 loop reads CACDTVTQLLGDSSWDTRQMFF. The CDR3 region has the DNA TGTGCCTGTGACACCGTCACGCAACTACTGGGGGATAGTTCCTGGGACACCCGACAGATGTTTTTC.

This clone counts as medium-sized. V usage is TRDV2 and J usage is TRDJ1; D may be TRDD3 (5 bases). This CDR3 is 14 amino acids long. Germline-derived CDR1 and CDR2 are GEAIGNYY and EKD. V lost 0 bases to trimming and J lost 1 base, with 8 bases between them. CDR3 DNA: TGTGCCTGTGACACCGTGGGGCCCACCGATAAACTCATCTTT. Translating gives CACDTVGPTDKLIF.

As regards this clone: A read error likely explains this, since a far larger clone differs by one base. The CDR3: CALGERLTSSQLYWGTLSSSWDTRQMFF. The CDR3 DNA follows: TGTGCTCTTGGGGAAAGGTTAACTTCTTCACAACTGTACTGGGGGACCCTCTCTAGCTCCTGGGACACCCGACAGATGTTTTTC. The gene calls are TRDV1 and TRDJ3; 9 positions agree with TRDD3. The V gene end was trimmed by 2 bases and the J gene end by 0 bases; junction bases not matched to a gene: 32. This CDR3 spans 28 amino acids. Germline lookup yields CDR1 TSWWSYY and CDR2 QGS.

This clone was observed a few times. The rearrangement uses TRDV2 and TRDJ1; a possible D gene is TRDD3 (5 bases). The germline gives CDR1 GEAIGNYY, CDR2 EKD. The CDR3 length is 21 residues. V lost 1 base, J lost 0 bases, and 29 bases lay in between. Here the CDR3 reads CACDTIATLLRGGPYTDKLIF. In DNA, the CDR3 is TGTGCCTGTGACACGATAGCCACCTTACTGCGGGGGGGTCCCTACACCGATAAACTCATCTTT.

There are a few counts of this clone. A far more abundant clone sits one base away, making this likely a read error. Other DNA sequences of this sample code for an identical CDR3. The chain combines TRDV2 with TRDJ1; the D is unclear. Per the germline V gene, CDR1 is GEAIGNYY and CDR2 is EKD. V was clipped by 0 bases and J by 2 bases, with 21 bases between them. This CDR3 is 18 amino acids long. The CDR3 sequence: CACDTVGWSGVKTDKLIF. As DNA, the CDR3 is TGTGCCTGTGACACCGTGGGCTGGTCCGGCGTAAAGACCGATAAACTCATCTTT.

In this sample, this clone is medium-sized. This sample also contains other DNA sequences that code for the same CDR3. This rearrangement joins TRDV2 to TRDJ1; D perhaps matches TRDD3 (6 bases). Germline-derived CDR1 and CDR2 are GEAIGNYY and EKD. The V end lost 3 bases, the J end lost 0 bases, and 28 bases lay between the germline ends. This CDR3 has 20 amino acids. The CDR3 nucleotides are TGTGCCTGTGACGCTGCCGGTGTAGGGGGACACCCCGAGTACACCGATAAACTCATCTTT. Translation: CACDAAGVGGHPEYTDKLIF.

This clone is medium-sized by share. The V gene is TRDV2, the J gene TRDJ1; 7 bases map to TRDD3. The CDR3 length is 16 residues. CDR1 is GEAIGNYY, CDR2 EKD, per germline. The V segment lost 0 bases and the J segment 1 base; nucleotides outside the gene matches: 7. The CDR3 coding sequence is TGTGCCTGTGACACCGCGGATACGCGGATCACCGATAAACTCATCTTT. This sequence encodes CACDTADTRITDKLIF.

V usage is TRDV2 and J usage is TRDJ1; 13 bases match TRDD3. The CDR3 loop spans 18 amino acids. J lost 2 bases, V lost 3 bases, and 11 bases had no gene match. CDR1 GEAIGNYY and CDR2 EKD come from the germline V gene. In DNA form, the CDR3 reads TGTGCCTGTGACGCACTACTGGGGGATACGCTGTTTACCGATAAACTCATCTTT. Protein sequence: CACDALLGDTLFTDKLIF.

The sample holds one count of this clone. The TCRdb protein comes from a much larger clone and disagrees with this DNA's translation at residue 5, likely due to a read error; the protein given here is derived from the DNA. V and J are TRDV2 and TRDJ1, with 8 bases that match TRDD3. Germline V gives CDR1 GEAIGNYY, CDR2 EKD. The CDR3 extends over 14 amino acids. V gave up 3 bases and J gave up 3 bases; unmatched junction bases: 5. The CDR3 bases are TGTGCCTGTGACGGAATGGGGGATCCCGATAAACTCATCTTT. Translation: CACDGMGDPDKLIF.

On this clone: Since a much larger clone is just one base distant, this may be a read error. The CDR3 is CARDTVSPSSTGGYFGKLIF. The CDR3 bases are TGTGCCCGTGACACCGTTAGCCCTAGTTCTACTGGGGGATATTTCGGTAAACTCATCTTT. The chain couples TRDV2 to TRDJ1; TRDD3 matches 11 bases. Germline loops: CDR1 GEAIGNYY, CDR2 EKD. The CDR3 has 20 amino acids.

In regard to this clone: This probably arose from a read error, given a far larger clone one base away. The same CDR3 also results from other DNA sequences found in this sample. This sequence joins TRDV2 and TRDJ1, with 11 nucleotides matching TRDD3. The CDR3 runs to 25 residues. V was pared by 3 bases and J by 0 bases, with 32 bases of the junction left unmatched. Germline V CDR1 and CDR2: GEAIGNYY, EKD. The CDR3 DNA reads as TGTGCCTGTGACCCCATACAACTTCCTACGGGTCTGGGGGATACTGACTCGACTTACACCGATAAACTCATCTTT. This encodes CACDPIQLPTGLGDTDSTYTDKLIF.

The V and J genes are TRDV2 and TRDJ1; the D is unclear. The CDR3 has 20 amino acids. CDR1 GEAIGNYY and CDR2 EKD come from the germline V gene. V lost 0 bases to trimming and J lost 0 bases, with 25 bases between them. CDR3 loop: CACDTVGSSPRSRYTDKLIF. The CDR3 region has the DNA TGTGCCTGTGACACCGTTGGCTCCTCGCCGCGGAGCAGATACACCGATAAACTCATCTTT.

In this sample, this clone turned up a few times. The chain recombines TRDV2 with TRDJ1; 10 bases agree with TRDD3. Germline-derived CDR1 and CDR2 are GEAIGNYY and EKD. V was clipped by 3 bases and J by 1 base; unmatched bases: 10. The CDR3 is 17 amino acids. CDR3 in DNA: TGTGCCTGTGACGGGGTTAGGGGGATACGACCCACCGATAAACTCATCTTT. Translated: CACDGVRGIRPTDKLIF.

This clone is classed as medium-sized. V and J are TRDV2 and TRDJ1, with 12 bases matching TRDD3. The CDR3 has 21 residues. Germline V CDR1 and CDR2: GEAIGNYY, EKD. Losses at the gene ends were 0 bases for V and 0 bases for J; bases not matched to a gene: 16. The CDR3 loop reads CACDTLLGDTQGGLYTDKLIF. CDR3 sequence (DNA): TGTGCCTGTGACACCTTGCTGGGGGATACGCAAGGGGGTTTGTACACCGATAAACTCATCTTT.

By share, this clone counts as medium-sized. The chain uses TRDV2 and TRDJ1; 9 bases are shared with TRDD3. The CDR3 length is 20 residues. Unmatched junction bases numbered 16, after V lost 0 bases and J lost 0 bases. The germline V gene encodes CDR1 GEAIGNYY and CDR2 EKD. CDR3 protein: CACDTTFHVLGELNTDKLIF. The CDR3 bases are TGTGCCTGTGACACCACCTTCCACGTACTGGGGGAGCTGAACACCGATAAACTCATCTTT.

This clone was counted between two and nine times. The rearrangement uses TRDV2 and TRDJ1; possible D gene TRDD3, 5 bases. Trimming removed 1 base from V and 3 bases from J, with 11 bases in between. The CDR3 totals 14 residues. The germline V gene encodes CDR1 GEAIGNYY and CDR2 EKD. The DNA for the CDR3 is TGTGCCTGTGACACGCTAGCGGGGGCCGATAAACTCATCTTT. It specifies CACDTLAGADKLIF.

This clone is deemed medium-sized. The V gene is TRDV2, the J gene TRDJ1, with TRDD3 matching 12 bases. Looked up from germline, CDR1 is GEAIGNYY and CDR2 is EKD. V lost 2 bases to trimming and J lost 0 bases; unmatched junction nucleotides: 15. The CDR3 loop spans 20 amino acids. The CDR3 spells CACDKVLGDTPSTYTDKLIF. Written as DNA, the CDR3 is TGTGCCTGTGACAAAGTACTGGGGGATACTCCTTCGACGTACACCGATAAACTCATCTTT.

About this clone itself: The junction differs from germline at one of its ends, possibly a read error. This sample includes further DNA sequences coding for the same CDR3. This chain connects TRDV2 to TRDJ1; D call uncertain. The CDR3 sequence is 16 residues long. The germline V gene has CDR1 GEAIGNYY and CDR2 EKD. Here the CDR3 reads CACDTLEGMYTDKLIF. Here the CDR3 DNA reads TGTGCCTGTGACACATTGGAGGGAATGTACACCGATAAACTCATCTTC.